This entry describes one T cell receptor beta chain. The antigen is not known. The CDR3 length is 12 residues. Trimming stripped 5 bases from V and 8 bases from J, with 10 bases between. CDR1 is SEHNR, CDR2 FQNEAQ, per germline (reference sequence). This specimen comes from a study of cytomegalovirus exposure and HLA in healthy donors. Study outcomes and limitations: Specificity of a few CMV-associated chains for CMV antigens was verified in vitro. Later analysis identified a missense DCLRE1C variant that was linked to TCR beta V- and J-gene trimming. The likely explanation for a cluster of highly shared sequence variants was sequencing artifact.

Vbeta (60) and Jbeta (13) primers were used in the PCR. Here immunoSEQ multiplex PCR was the method, and the copy in TCRdb shows in-frame clones only, minus some. The data show 150,000 to 250,000 clones, around 80% seen once. The TCR originated in a young man in good health and CMV-seronegative. The sample taken for sequencing was PBMCs. This chain connects TRBV7-9 to TRBJ2-1; D remains unclear. The CDR3 nucleotides read TGTGCCAGCAGCCAGAACGGGTATGAGCAGTTCTTC. Translation: CASSQNGYEQFF.